The clone carrying this TCR beta chain was seen at least ten times. As yet, its antigen is unknown. This entry comes from a study of T-cell memory formation after mild COVID-19. Study overall: Largely donor-specific TCR clusters were found.

Study-wide results and caveats: Within pre-infection memory, some responding clones were found, suggesting cross-reactive memory joined. CD4+ bias marked clones expanding day 15 to 37, unlike balanced contracting clones.

Trimming stripped 1 base from V and 3 bases from J, with 7 bases between. Germline V gene sequence: CDR1 MGHRA, CDR2 YSYEKL. CDR3 length: 13 amino acids. The 5'RACE method, run with constant-segment primers, produced TCR alpha and TCR beta cDNA libraries (carrying sample barcodes and UMIs). TCRdb called the 5' RACE reads again in MiXCR, with one record for every CDR3 protein. The sample records approximately 290,000 distinct CDR3 sequences, 15% being singletons. Sequencing was carried out using PBMCs or a T cell subset sorted from them (not recorded which). The source of this sequence is a man between 18 and 29 years old who had mild COVID-19 (a few samples of this study predate the infection). Cell type and time point are not known. The chain couples TRBV4-1 to TRBJ2-7, with unresolved D. CDR3 sequence (DNA): TGCGCCAGCAGCCAAGTCGGCAGCTACGAGCAGTACTTC. Translated: CASSQVGSYEQYF.